This T cell receptor (beta chain) was found in a study of control samples from healthy donors and cancer patients. Profiling relied on immunoSEQ multiplex PCR, and the TCRdb table lists in-frame clones only, not all of them. The data show about 140,000 clones, with about 86% seen just once and approximately 1.6% held by the top ten. The CDR3 has 16 residues. V lost 1 base and J lost 5; bases outside the gene matches: 3. Germline V lookup: CDR1 LGHNA, CDR2 YSLEER. The source is a man aged 18 to 30 in good health. The specimen sequenced was blood. V gene TRBV4-3 combines with J gene TRBJ2-1, with TRBD2 matching 12 bases. Here the CDR3 DNA reads TGCGCCAGCAGCCAAGGGACTAGCGGGGTGAACAATGAGCAGTTCTTC. It is translated as CASSQGTSGVNNEQFF.